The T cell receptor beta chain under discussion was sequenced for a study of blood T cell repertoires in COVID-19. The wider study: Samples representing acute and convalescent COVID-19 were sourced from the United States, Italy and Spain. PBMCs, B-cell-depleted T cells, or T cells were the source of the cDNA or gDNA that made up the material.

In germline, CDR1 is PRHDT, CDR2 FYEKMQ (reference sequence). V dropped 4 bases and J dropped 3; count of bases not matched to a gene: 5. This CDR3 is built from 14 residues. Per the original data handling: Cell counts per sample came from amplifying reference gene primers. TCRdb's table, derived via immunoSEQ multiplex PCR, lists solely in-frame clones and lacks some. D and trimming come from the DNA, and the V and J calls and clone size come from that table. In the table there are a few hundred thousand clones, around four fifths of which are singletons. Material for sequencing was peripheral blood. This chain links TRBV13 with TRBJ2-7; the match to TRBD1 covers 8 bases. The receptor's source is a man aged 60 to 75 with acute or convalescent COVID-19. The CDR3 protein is CASSYGQGVYEQYF. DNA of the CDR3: TGTGCCAGCAGCTACGGACAGGGAGTCTACGAGCAGTACTTC.